This TCR beta chain was obtained from a study of post-analysis software for immune sequencing data. The overall study: Included courses were relapsing-remitting and secondary progressive multiple sclerosis; progressive-relapsing multiple sclerosis was also included.

cDNA libraries of TCR beta carried unique molecular identifiers. Input populations of 1 to 10 million T cells gave rise to some 500,000 cDNA molecules. Using its own MiXCR run on the PCR reads, TCRdb lists one record per CDR3 protein. The profile covers about 200,000 distinct CDR3 sequences, with over 25% appearing a single time and less than 4% taken by the ten largest. This clonotype was seen more than once but under ten times. Antigen: not known. An end of the junction differs from the germline gene, which may be a read error. Regarding the study as a whole: Those with multiple sclerosis, the patient group, showed significantly lower normalized Chao1 diversity than controls. Elevated frequency relative to controls characterized several TRBV segments in patients, TRBV5-6, TRBV5-1 and TRBV20-1 among them. Same-batch preparations were strongly co-clustered by F measure.

The CDR3 is 15 residues long. Per the germline V gene, CDR1 is SGHTA and CDR2 is FQGNSA. Sequenced: blood. The clonotype originates from a girl between 2 and 17 years old with multiple sclerosis. The chain couples TRBV7-2 to TRBJ1-6, with TRBD1 matching over 9 bases. In DNA, the CDR3 is TGTGCCAGCAGCATCGGGACAGGGATAGGGTCACCCTTCCACTTT. Translated: CASSIGTGIGSPFHF.